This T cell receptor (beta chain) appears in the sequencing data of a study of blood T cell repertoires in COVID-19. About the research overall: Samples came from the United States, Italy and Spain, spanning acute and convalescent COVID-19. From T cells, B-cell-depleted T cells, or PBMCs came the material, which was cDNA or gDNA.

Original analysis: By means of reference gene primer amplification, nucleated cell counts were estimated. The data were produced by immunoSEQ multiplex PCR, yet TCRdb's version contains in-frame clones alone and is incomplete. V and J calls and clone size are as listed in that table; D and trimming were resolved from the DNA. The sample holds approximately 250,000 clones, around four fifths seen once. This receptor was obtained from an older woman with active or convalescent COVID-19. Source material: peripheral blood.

CDR3 sequence (DNA): TGTGCCAGCAGCTCAGAGCGGTACAATGAGCAGTTCTTC. Its protein product is CASSSERYNEQFF. This chain links TRBV11-3 with TRBJ2-1; maybe TRBD2 (5 bases). Germline lookup yields CDR1 SGHNT and CDR2 YENEEA. The V and J ends lost 4 bases and 4 bases respectively, with 8 bases between them. This CDR3 is built from 13 residues.